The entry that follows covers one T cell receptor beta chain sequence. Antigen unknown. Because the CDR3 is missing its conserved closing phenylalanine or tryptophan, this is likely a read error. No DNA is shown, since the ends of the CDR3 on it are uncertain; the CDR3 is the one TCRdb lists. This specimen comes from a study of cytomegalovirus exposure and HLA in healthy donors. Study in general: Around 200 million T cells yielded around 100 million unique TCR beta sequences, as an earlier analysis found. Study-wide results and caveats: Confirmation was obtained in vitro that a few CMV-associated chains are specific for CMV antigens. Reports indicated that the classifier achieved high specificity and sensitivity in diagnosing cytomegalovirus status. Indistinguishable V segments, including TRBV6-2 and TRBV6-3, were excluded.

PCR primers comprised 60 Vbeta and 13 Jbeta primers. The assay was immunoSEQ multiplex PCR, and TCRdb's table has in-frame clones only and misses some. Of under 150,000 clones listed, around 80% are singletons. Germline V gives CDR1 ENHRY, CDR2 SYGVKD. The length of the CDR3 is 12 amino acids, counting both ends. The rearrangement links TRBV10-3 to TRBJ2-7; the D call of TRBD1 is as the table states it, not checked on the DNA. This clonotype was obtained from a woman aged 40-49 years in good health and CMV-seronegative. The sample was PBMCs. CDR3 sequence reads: CAISESTGGPLL.